One and the same sample provided the 25 T cell receptor beta chains below, sequenced in a study of blood T cell repertoires in COVID-19. Libraries were prepared by immunoSEQ multiplex PCR; TCRdb keeps only in-frame clonotypes and omits some of them. The data contain about 400,000 clones, approximately 91% of them singletons. The sequenced material came from PBMCs or T cells enriched from blood (not recorded which). Receptors were obtained from a woman in her thirties or forties with acute COVID-19.

The chain has TRBV6-5 and TRBJ1-2; 8 positions match TRBD1. Germline lookup yields CDR1 MNHEY and CDR2 SVGAGI. The CDR3 has 14 amino acids. V lost 5 bases, J lost 9 bases, and 11 bases stayed unmatched. The CDR3 bases are TGTGCCAGCAGTCTCCAAGGACAGGGAGATCGCTACACCTTC. Its translation is CASSLQGQGDRYTF.

The V call is TRBV7-2, the J call TRBJ1-2, with 8 bases fitting TRBD1. Germline V gene sequence: CDR1 SGHTA, CDR2 FQGNSA. J lost 0 bases, V lost 4 bases, and 10 bases had no gene match. This CDR3 comprises 17 residues. The CDR3 region has the DNA TGTGCCAGCAGCTCAGGACAGGGAGGGGGAACTAACTATGGCTACACCTTC. Translating it yields CASSSGQGGGTNYGYTF.

V gene TRBV5-1 combines with J gene TRBJ2-5, with 14 bases that match TRBD2. Germline CDR1 reads SGHRS; CDR2 reads YFSETQ. The CDR3 consists of 17 residues. V was clipped by 0 bases and J by 1 base; unmatched bases: 2. The CDR3 spells CASSLETSGGAQETQYF. The CDR3, as DNA: TGCGCCAGCAGCTTGGAGACTAGCGGGGGGGCCCAAGAGACCCAGTACTTC.

This clone appeared a single time. The gene calls are TRBV18 and TRBJ1-1; D call uncertain. V lost 2 bases, J lost 7 bases, and 11 bases lay in between. Per the germline V gene, CDR1 is KGHSH and CDR2 is LQKENI. This CDR3 spans 13 amino acids. The CDR3 nucleotides read TGTGCCAGCTCACCAAATGTAGAGGGTGAAGCTTTCTTT. This sequence encodes CASSPNVEGEAFF.

The gene calls are TRBV19 and TRBJ1-1; D is unresolved. CDR3 length equals 14 residues. Germline V gives CDR1 LNHDA, CDR2 SQIVND (reference sequence). Trimming took off 4 bases at V and 2 bases at J, with 11 bases between the two ends. This chain's CDR3 is CASSKWQTNTEAFF. DNA for the CDR3: TGTGCCAGTAGTAAATGGCAGACTAACACTGAAGCTTTCTTT.

The gene calls are TRBV5-1 and TRBJ2-7; tentatively, D is TRBD1 (5 bases). V shed 3 bases and J shed 2 bases, with 12 bases lying between them. Germline-derived CDR1 and CDR2 are SGHRS and YFSETQ. The CDR3 spans 14 residues. CDR3 nucleotide sequence: TGCGCCAGCAGCTCCGACTTCAGGGCCTACGAGCAGTACTTC. The encoded protein is CASSSDFRAYEQYF. The variable domain in full, with the rest retrieved from reference TRBV5-1 and TRBJ2-7, is KAGVTQTPRYLIKTRGQQVTLSCSPISGHRSVSWYQQTPGQGLQFLFEYFSETQRNKGNFPGRFSGRQFSNSRSEMNVSTLELGDSALYLCASSSDFRAYEQYFGPGTRLTVT.

J is TRBJ1-1 and V is TRBV3-1 (or the pseudogene TRBV3-2), with D maybe TRBD1 (6 bases). CDR3 length: 15 amino acids. Trimming took 1 base from V and 1 from J, leaving 10 bases between them. The V gene's germline CDR1 is LGHDT and CDR2 YNNKEL (reference sequence). CDR3 loop: CASSQGRQANTEAFF. The CDR3 nucleotides read TGTGCCAGCAGCCAAGGGCGACAGGCGAACACTGAAGCTTTCTTT.

CDR3 protein: CASSQASYTAVSNYGYTF. The CDR3 DNA reads as TGTGCCAGCAGCCAAGCTTCGTATACAGCCGTTTCTAACTATGGCTACACCTTC. V is TRBV4-2 and J is TRBJ1-2, with unresolved D. Germline V gene sequence: CDR1 LGHNA, CDR2 YNFKEQ. This CDR3 has 18 amino acids. Trimming cost V 1 base and J 0 bases, with 18 bases left between them.

J is TRBJ2-7 and V is TRBV9, with a weak D call TRBD1 (6 bases). CDR3 length equals 15 residues. The V end was cut by 4 bases, the J end by 6 bases, with 20 bases between. Looked up from germline, CDR1 is SGDLS and CDR2 is YYNGEE. As DNA, the CDR3 is TGTGCCAGCAGCTCAATGGGGGCACCTACCTCCGAGCAGTACTTC. Translating gives CASSSMGAPTSEQYF.

Points on this clone: The limits of the CDR3 on the DNA are not certain, so only TCRdb's listed CDR3 is given. The chain carries TRBV5-8 and TRBJ1-2; the D call in the table, TRBD1, was not verified against the DNA. Germline CDR1 and CDR2: SGHTS and YDEGEE. The CDR3 is 14 residues long, ends included. CDR3 residues: CASSSSPGVVGYTF.

This rearrangement joins TRBV6-5 to TRBJ2-5; D perhaps matches TRBD2 (6 bases). The CDR3 spans 12 residues. The germline gives CDR1 MNHEY, CDR2 SVGAGI. V shed 10 bases and J shed 3 bases, with 12 bases lying between them. CDR3 protein: CATRTTEETQYF. In DNA, the CDR3 is TGTGCCACCAGGACTACTGAAGAGACCCAGTACTTC.

A single count supports this clone. CDR3 sequence (DNA): TGTGCCAGCAGCAAAAGCCGGCACAGCTGCAACTATGGCTACACCTTC. Translation: CASSKSRHSCNYGYTF. J is TRBJ1-2 and V is TRBV21-1; no check of the table's D call, TRBD1, against the DNA was made. TRBV21-1 is a listed pseudogene. The CDR3 spans 16 residues.

The rearrangement joins TRBV7-9 to TRBJ2-3; TRBD1 matches at 11 bases. From germline, CDR1 is SEHNR and CDR2 FQNEAQ (reference sequence). CDR3 length: 15 amino acids. Trimming removed 5 bases from V and 4 bases from J; junction bases left unmatched: 5. The CDR3 here is CASSPGTGGSDTQYF. Here the CDR3 DNA reads TGTGCCAGCAGCCCGGGGACAGGGGGGTCAGATACGCAGTATTTT.

This chain uses TRBV29-1 with TRBJ2-1, with 12 bases matching TRBD1. Unmatched junction bases numbered 12, after V lost 6 bases and J lost 9 bases. In germline, CDR1 is SQVTM, CDR2 ANQGSEA. The CDR3 loop spans 15 amino acids. CDR3 sequence: CSVFPRDRGLFEQFF. DNA of the CDR3: TGCAGCGTCTTTCCGCGGGACAGGGGGCTCTTTGAGCAGTTCTTC.

This chain links TRBV9 with TRBJ2-7, with D perhaps TRBD2 (6 bases). V lost 2 bases, J lost 2 bases, and 11 bases lay in between. There are 14 residues in the CDR3. CDR1 and CDR2 (germline): SGDLS, YYNGEE. The CDR3 here is CASSVYGGAYEQYF. The DNA of the CDR3 is TGTGCCAGCAGCGTTTATGGCGGGGCCTACGAGCAGTACTTC.

V and J are TRBV2 and TRBJ2-7; TRBD1 aligns across 7 bases. The junction had 10 bases not matched to a gene; V was cut back by 5 bases and J by 6 bases. The CDR3 has 14 amino acids. The germline V gene encodes CDR1 SNHLY and CDR2 FYNNEI. The CDR3 region has the DNA TGTGCCAGCAGTACAGGGACAGCCACATCCGAGCAGTACTTC. This translates into CASSTGTATSEQYF.

The V call is TRBV11-2, the J call TRBJ1-1, with a weak D call TRBD1 (6 bases). The CDR3 consists of 14 residues. Trimming pared 5 bases from V and 2 bases from J, leaving 12 bases between. Germline CDR1 is SGHAT and CDR2 is FQNNGV. CDR3 coding DNA: TGTGCCAGCAGCCCAAGGACAGTCAACACTGAAGCTTTCTTT. Translation: CASSPRTVNTEAFF.

This chain links TRBV11-2 with TRBJ1-6; TRBD1 matches 7 bases. The CDR3 contains 17 residues. CDR1 SGHAT and CDR2 FQNNGV come from the germline V gene. With V trimmed by 1 base and J by 6 bases, 9 bases remained unmatched. The CDR3 DNA follows: TGTGCCAGCAGCTTAGCTGGGGGCCAGGGGGTTAATTCACCCCTCCACTTT. Its protein product is CASSLAGGQGVNSPLHF.

CDR3 region: CASREGASGTDTQYF. CDR3 bases: TGTGCCAGCAGGGAAGGGGCTAGCGGGACAGATACGCAGTATTTT. The chain recombines TRBV11-3 with TRBJ2-3, with TRBD2 identical over 8 bases. The CDR3 loop spans 15 amino acids. CDR1 SGHNT and CDR2 YENEEA come from the germline V gene. V lost 6 bases to trimming and J lost 3 bases; unmatched junction nucleotides: 8.

Comment on this clone: The same CDR3 can be traced to other DNA sequences in this sample. The J gene is TRBJ2-7, the V gene TRBV12-3 or TRBV12-4; 7 bases agree with TRBD1. V dropped 5 bases and J dropped 3; count of bases not matched to a gene: 1. The CDR3 consists of 12 residues. The CDR3 bases are TGTGCCAGCAGTCGGGACAGCTACGAGCAGTACTTC. Its protein product is CASSRDSYEQYF.

V gene TRBV24-1 combines with J gene TRBJ2-1; D may be TRBD1 (6 bases). Germline lookup yields CDR1 KGHDR and CDR2 SFDVKD. The CDR3 totals 18 residues. Trimming left V 3 bases short and J 0 bases short, with 17 bases between. Written as DNA, the CDR3 is TGTGCCACCAGTGATCCATCACAGGGATCTAGCTCCTACAATGAGCAGTTCTTC. It yields the protein CATSDPSQGSSSYNEQFF.

This chain connects TRBV9 to TRBJ1-2; D remains ambiguous. V gave up 5 bases and J gave up 5 bases, with 4 bases separating them. The CDR3 loop spans 10 amino acids. In germline, CDR1 is SGDLS, CDR2 YYNGEE. This chain's CDR3 is CASSSYGYTF. The CDR3 DNA sequence: TGTGCCAGCAGTTCGTATGGCTACACCTTC.

This clone was counted a few times. The chain carries TRBV18 and TRBJ1-2; 7 bases line up with TRBD1. Trimming removed 5 bases from V and 4 bases from J; junction bases left unmatched: 13. This CDR3 spans 16 amino acids. Germline V lookup: CDR1 KGHSH, CDR2 LQKENI. This chain's CDR3 is CASSSLGTEPSYGYTF. CDR3 in DNA: TGTGCCAGCTCATCGCTCGGGACAGAACCATCCTATGGCTACACCTTC.

This clone occurred once. The chain links TRBV19 to TRBJ1-1, with 11 bases aligning to TRBD1. The V gene's germline CDR1 is LNHDA and CDR2 SQIVND (reference sequence). The CDR3 length is 15 residues. V lost 6 bases and J lost 7; bases outside the gene matches: 10. Here the CDR3 reads CASRSPGQGVFEAFF. The CDR3 DNA reads TGTGCCAGTAGATCTCCGGGACAGGGGGTTTTTGAAGCTTTCTTT.

This rearrangement joins TRBV2 to TRBJ1-5, with D possibly TRBD1 on 5 matching bases. Germline V CDR1 and CDR2: SNHLY, FYNNEI. The CDR3 length is 15 residues. V lost 4 bases and J 5 bases, leaving 15 bases between the germline ends. DNA for the CDR3: TGTGCCAGCAGTGGAGGCAGGGTAGGCGATCAGCCCCAGCATTTT. Its translation: CASSGGRVGDQPQHF.